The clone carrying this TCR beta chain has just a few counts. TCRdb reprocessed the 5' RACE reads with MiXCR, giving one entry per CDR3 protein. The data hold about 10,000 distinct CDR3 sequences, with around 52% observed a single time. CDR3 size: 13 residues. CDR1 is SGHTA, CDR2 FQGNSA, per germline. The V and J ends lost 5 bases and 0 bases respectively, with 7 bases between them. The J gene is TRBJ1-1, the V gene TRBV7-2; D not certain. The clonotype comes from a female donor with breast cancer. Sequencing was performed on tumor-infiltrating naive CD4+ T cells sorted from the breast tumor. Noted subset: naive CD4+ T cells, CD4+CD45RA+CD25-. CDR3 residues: CASSPMMNTEAFF. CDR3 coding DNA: TGTGCCAGCAGCCCGATGATGAACACTGAAGCTTTCTTT.